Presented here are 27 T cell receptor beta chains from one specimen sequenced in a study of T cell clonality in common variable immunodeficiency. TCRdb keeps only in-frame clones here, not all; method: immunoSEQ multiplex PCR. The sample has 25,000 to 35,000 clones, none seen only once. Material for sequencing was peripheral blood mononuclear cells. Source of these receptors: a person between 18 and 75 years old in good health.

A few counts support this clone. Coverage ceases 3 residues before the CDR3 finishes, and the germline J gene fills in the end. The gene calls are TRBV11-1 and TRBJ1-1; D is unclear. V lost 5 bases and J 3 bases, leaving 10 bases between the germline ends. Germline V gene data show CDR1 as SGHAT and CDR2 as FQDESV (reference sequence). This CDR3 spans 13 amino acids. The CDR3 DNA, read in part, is TGTGCCAGCAGCCTCTTAACAGACACTGAA. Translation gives CASSLLTDTE. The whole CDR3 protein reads CASSLLTDTEAFF.

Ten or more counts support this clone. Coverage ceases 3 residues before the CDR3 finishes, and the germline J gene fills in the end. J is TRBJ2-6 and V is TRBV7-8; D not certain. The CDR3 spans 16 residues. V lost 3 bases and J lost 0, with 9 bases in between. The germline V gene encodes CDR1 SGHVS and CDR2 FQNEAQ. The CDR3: CASSLYGFSGANVLTF. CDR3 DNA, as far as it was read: TGTGCCAGCAGCTTGTACGGGTTCTCTGGGGCCAACGTC.

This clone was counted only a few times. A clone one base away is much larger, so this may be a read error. CDR3 residues: CSARGKGQSCEQYF. Incomplete CDR3 DNA: TGCAGTGCTAGAGGAAAAGGACAGTCCTGCGAG. This rearrangement joins TRBV20-1 to TRBJ2-7; tentative D call: TRBD1 (6 bases). The observed sequence ends 3 residues before the CDR3 terminus, with the missing tail filled in from the germline J gene. Germline V CDR1 and CDR2: DFQATT, SNEGSKA (reference sequence). This CDR3 has 14 residues.

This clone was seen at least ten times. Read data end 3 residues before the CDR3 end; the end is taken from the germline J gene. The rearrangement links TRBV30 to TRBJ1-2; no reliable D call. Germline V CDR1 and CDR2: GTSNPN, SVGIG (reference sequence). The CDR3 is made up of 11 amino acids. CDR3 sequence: CAWNPGGGYTF. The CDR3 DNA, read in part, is TGTGCCTGGAATCCAGGAGGAGGC.

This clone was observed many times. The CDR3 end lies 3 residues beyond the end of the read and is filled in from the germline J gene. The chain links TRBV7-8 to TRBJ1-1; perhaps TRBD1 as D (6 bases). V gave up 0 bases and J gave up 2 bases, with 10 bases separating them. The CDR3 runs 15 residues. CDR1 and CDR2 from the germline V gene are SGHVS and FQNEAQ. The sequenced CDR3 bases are TGTGCCAGCAGCTTAGCGGCCAGGGGTAACACTGAA. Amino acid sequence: CASSLAARGNTE. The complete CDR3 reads CASSLAARGNTEAFF.

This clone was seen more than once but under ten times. CDR3 bases read: TGCGCCAGCAGTCCCTGGGGGGTGTTCGAA. This codes for CASSPWGVFE. The whole CDR3 protein is CASSPWGVFEAFF. The chain is built from TRBV23-1 and TRBJ1-1; D might be TRBD1 (5 bases). The read stops 3 residues short of the end of the CDR3; the missing end is completed from the germline J gene. TRBV23-1 carries the ORF label, with uncertain function. CDR3 size: 13 residues.

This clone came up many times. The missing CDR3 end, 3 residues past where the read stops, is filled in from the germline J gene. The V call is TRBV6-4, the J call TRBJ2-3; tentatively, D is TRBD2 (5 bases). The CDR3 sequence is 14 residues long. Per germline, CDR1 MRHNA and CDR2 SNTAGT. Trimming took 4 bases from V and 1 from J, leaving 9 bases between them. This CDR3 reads CASSADWGTDTQYF. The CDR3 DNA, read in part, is TGTGCCAGCAGTGCGGACTGGGGCACAGATACG.

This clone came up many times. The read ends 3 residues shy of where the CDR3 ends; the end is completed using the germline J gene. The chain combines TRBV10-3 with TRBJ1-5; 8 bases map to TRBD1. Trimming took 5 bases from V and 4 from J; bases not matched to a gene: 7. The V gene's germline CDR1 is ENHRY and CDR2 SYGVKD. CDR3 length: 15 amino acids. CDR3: CAISKTGGANQPQHF. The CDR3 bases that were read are TGTGCCATCAGTAAAACAGGGGGGGCAAATCAGCCC.

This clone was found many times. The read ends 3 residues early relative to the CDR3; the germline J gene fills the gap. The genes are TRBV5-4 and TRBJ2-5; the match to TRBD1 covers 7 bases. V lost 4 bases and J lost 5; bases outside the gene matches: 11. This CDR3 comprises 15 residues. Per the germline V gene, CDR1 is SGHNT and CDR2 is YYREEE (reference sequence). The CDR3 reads CASSPRRGGDETQYF. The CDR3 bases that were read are TGTGCCAGCAGCCCCAGAAGAGGGGGCGACGAGACC. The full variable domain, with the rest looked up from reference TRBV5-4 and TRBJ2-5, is ETGVTQSPTHLIKTRGQQVTLRCSSQSGHNTVSWYQQALGQGPQFIFQYYREEENGRGNFPPRFSGLQFPNYSSELNVNALELDDSALYLCASSPRRGGDETQYFGPGTRLLVL.

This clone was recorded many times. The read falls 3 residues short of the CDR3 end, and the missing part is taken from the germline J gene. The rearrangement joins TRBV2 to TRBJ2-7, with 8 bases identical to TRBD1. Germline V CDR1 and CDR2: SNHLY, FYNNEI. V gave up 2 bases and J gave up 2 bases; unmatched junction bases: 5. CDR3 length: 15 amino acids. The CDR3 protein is CASSELDRVTYEQYF. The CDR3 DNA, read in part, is TGTGCCAGCAGTGAATTGGACAGGGTAACCTACGAG.

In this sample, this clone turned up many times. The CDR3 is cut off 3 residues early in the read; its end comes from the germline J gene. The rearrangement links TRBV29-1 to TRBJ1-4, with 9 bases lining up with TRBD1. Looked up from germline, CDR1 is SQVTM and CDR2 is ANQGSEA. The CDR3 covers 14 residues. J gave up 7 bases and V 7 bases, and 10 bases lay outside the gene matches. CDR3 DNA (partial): TGCAGCGCATTAGGGACAGGGTATTCTGAAAAA. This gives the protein CSALGTGYSEK. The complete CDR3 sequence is CSALGTGYSEKLFF.

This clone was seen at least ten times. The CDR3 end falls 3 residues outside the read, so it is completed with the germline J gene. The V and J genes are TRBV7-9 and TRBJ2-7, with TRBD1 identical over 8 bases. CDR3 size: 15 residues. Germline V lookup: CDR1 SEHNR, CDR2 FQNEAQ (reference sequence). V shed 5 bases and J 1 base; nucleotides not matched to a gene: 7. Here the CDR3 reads CASSRLGDRSYEQYF. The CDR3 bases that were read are TGTGCCAGCAGCCGATTGGGGGACAGGTCCTACGAG.

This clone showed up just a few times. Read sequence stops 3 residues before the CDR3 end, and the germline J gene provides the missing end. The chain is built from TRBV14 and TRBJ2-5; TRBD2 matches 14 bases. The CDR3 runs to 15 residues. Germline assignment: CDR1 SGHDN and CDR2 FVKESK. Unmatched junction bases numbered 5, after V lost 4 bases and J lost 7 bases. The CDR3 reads CASSLGTSGRGTQYF. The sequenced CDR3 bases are TGTGCCAGCAGCCTCGGGACTAGCGGGAGAGGGACC.

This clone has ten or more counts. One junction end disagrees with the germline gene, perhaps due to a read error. Partial CDR3 DNA: TGTGCTAGCAGCTTTTCTAACACAGATACG. It codes for CASSFSNTDT. The entire CDR3 is CASSFSNTDTQYF. The V gene is TRBV7-7, the J gene TRBJ2-3, with D hard to call. The CDR3 end falls 3 residues outside the read, so it is completed with the germline J gene. The germline V gene has CDR1 SSHAT and CDR2 FNYEAQ (reference sequence). The CDR3 contains 13 residues.

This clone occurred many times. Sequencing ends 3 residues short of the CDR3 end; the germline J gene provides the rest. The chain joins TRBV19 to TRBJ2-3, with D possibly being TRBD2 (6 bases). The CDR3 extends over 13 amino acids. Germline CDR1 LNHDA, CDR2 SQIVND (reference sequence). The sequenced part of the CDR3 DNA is TGTGCCAGTAGTATGGGACTGGGAGAGACG. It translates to CASSMGLGET. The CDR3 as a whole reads CASSMGLGETQYF.

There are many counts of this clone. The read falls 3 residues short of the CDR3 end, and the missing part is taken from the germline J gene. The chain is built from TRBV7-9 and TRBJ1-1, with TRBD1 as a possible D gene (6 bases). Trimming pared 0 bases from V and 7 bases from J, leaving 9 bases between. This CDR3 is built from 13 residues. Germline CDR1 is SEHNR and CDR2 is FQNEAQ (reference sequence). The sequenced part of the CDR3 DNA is TGTGCCAGCAGCTTAGCCGCAGGGGATGAA. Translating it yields CASSLAAGDE. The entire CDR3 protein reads CASSLAAGDEAFF.

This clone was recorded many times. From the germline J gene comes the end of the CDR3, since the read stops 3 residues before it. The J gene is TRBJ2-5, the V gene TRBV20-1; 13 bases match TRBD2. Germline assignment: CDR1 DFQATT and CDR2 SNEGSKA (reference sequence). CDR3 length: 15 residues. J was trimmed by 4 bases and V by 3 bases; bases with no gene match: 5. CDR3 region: CSARAGLAGRETQYF. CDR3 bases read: TGCAGTGCTAGGGCGGGACTAGCGGGGAGAGAGACC.

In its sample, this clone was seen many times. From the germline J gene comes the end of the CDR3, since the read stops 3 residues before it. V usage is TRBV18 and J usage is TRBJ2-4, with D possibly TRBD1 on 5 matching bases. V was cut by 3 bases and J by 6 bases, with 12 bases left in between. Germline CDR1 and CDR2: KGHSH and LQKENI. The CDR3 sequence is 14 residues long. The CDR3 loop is CASSPQAQGNIQYF. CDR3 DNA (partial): TGTGCCAGCTCACCCCAGGCTCAGGGAAACATT.

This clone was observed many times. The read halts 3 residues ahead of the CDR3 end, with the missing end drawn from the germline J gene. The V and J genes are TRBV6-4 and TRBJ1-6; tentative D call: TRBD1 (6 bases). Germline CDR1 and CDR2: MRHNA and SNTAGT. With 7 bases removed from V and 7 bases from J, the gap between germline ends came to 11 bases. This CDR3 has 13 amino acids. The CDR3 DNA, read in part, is TGTGCCAGCAAAGGACAGCCAAATTCACCC. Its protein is CASKGQPNSP. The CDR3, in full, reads CASKGQPNSPLHF.

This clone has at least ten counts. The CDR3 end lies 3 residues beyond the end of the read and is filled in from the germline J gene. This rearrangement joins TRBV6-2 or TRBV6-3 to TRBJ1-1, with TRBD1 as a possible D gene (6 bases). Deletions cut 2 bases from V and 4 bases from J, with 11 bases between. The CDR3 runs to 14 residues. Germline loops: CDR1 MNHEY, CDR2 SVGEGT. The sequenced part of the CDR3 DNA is TGTGCCAGCAGTTACCTGGGGGCGAGCACTGAA. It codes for CASSYLGASTE. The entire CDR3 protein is CASSYLGASTEAFF.

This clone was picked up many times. The covered CDR3 bases are TGCAGTGCTATTAGCGGGAGTCGAGGGCGCACAGATACC. As protein: CSAISGSRGRTDT. Given in full, the CDR3 is CSAISGSRGRTDTYTF. The rearrangement joins TRBV20-1 to TRBJ1-2, with D uncertain. The read ends 3 residues early relative to the CDR3; the germline J gene fills the gap. This CDR3 contains 16 residues. Looked up from germline, CDR1 is DFQATT and CDR2 is SNEGSKA (reference sequence).

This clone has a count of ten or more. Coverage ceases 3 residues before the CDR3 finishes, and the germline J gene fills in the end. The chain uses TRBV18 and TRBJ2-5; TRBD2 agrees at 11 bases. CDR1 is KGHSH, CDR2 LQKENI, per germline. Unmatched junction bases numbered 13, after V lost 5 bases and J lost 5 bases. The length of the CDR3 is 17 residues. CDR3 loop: CASSASASGRPGETQYF. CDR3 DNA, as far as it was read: TGTGCCAGCTCAGCGTCCGCTAGCGGGAGGCCTGGGGAGACC.

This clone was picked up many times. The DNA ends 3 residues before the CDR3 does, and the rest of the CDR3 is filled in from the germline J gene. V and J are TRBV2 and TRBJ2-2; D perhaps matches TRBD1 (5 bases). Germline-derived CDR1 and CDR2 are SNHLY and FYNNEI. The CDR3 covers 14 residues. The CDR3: CASSATSGANVLFF. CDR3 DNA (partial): TGTGCCAGCAGTGCAACCTCTGGGGCCAACGTG.

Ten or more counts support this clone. The sequenced CDR3 bases are TGTGCCAGCAGTGCGGGACAAACTAACATT. Protein: CASSAGQTNI. The CDR3 in full is CASSAGQTNIQYF. The chain combines TRBV2 with TRBJ2-4; tentative D call: TRBD1 (6 bases). The read ends 3 residues shy of where the CDR3 ends; the end is completed using the germline J gene. Trimming removed 4 bases from V and 7 bases from J, with 11 bases in between. CDR3 length: 13 residues. Per the germline V gene, CDR1 is SNHLY and CDR2 is FYNNEI.

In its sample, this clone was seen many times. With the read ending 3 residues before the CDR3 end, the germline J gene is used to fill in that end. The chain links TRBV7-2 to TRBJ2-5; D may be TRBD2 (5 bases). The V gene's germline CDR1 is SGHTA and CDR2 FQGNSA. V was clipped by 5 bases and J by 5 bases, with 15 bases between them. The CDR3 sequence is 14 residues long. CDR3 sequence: CASSLGPPGETQYF. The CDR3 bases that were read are TGTGCCAGCAGCCTTGGACCACCGGGGGAGACC.

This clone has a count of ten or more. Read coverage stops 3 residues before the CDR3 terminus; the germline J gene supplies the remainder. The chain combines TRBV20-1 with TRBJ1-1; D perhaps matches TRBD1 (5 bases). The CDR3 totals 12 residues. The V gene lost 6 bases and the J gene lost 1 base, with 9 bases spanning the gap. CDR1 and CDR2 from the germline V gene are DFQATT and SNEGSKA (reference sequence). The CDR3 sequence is CSAMTENTEAFF. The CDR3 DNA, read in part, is TGCAGTGCGATGACAGAGAACACTGAA.

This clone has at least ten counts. CDR3 amino acids: CSASLSSGSNEKLFF. The CDR3 DNA, read in part, is TGCAGTGCTAGCCTTTCGTCGGGGTCTAATGAAAAA. The chain recombines TRBV20-1 with TRBJ1-4; no clear D. The read ends 3 residues shy of where the CDR3 ends; the end is completed using the germline J gene. Trimming shortened V by 3 bases and J by 3 bases, and 14 bases separated the two germline ends. Germline assignment: CDR1 DFQATT and CDR2 SNEGSKA (reference sequence). This CDR3 has 15 residues.